These 21 T cell receptor beta chains came from one sample sequenced in a study of CD8 T cells in ankylosing spondylitis. Study findings and constraints: Within ankylosing spondylitis blood, a TCR beta motif made up of eight or nine highly homologous variants appeared to be characteristic.

Their antigen targets remain unknown. TCRdb used MiXCR to reprocess the 5' RACE reads, holding one entry per CDR3 protein. The profile shows some 700,000 distinct CDR3 sequences, 15% to 20% of them singletons. The sample comprised blood, either unsorted or a sorted T cell fraction (not recorded which). These receptors were collected from a male donor with ankylosing spondylitis.

This clonotype has more than one count but fewer than ten. This chain links TRBV5-5 with TRBJ2-7, with a weak D call TRBD1 (5 bases). There are 14 residues in the CDR3. Trimming removed 3 bases at V and 2 bases at J, with 12 bases between. The germline V gene has CDR1 SGHKS and CDR2 YYEKEE (reference sequence). CDR3 sequence (DNA): TGTGCCAGCAGCTCTTTCGGACACCCCTACGAGCAGTACTTC. Translated: CASSSFGHPYEQYF.

This clonotype was recorded a few times. This chain connects TRBV12-3 or TRBV12-4 to TRBJ2-7; 9 bases are a match to TRBD2. V was pared by 4 bases and J by 0 bases, with 4 bases of the junction left unmatched. There are 15 residues in the CDR3. The CDR3 bases are TGTGCCAGCAGTTCTAGCGGGGACTTCTCCTACGAGCAGTACTTC. Translation: CASSSSGDFSYEQYF.

This clonotype has a count of ten or more. An end of the junction does not agree with germline; a read error may underlie this. CDR3 sequence (DNA): TGTGCTAGCAGCTTAATTGGGGGGAGTGAGCAGTTCTTC. Its protein product is CASSLIGGSEQFF. The rearrangement uses TRBV7-7 and TRBJ2-1, with a tentative D call TRBD2 (6 bases). This CDR3 has 13 residues. Germline V gives CDR1 SSHAT, CDR2 FNYEAQ (reference sequence).

The chain couples TRBV30 to TRBJ1-2; D call uncertain. This CDR3 has 15 amino acids. The V end was cut by 0 bases, the J end by 6 bases, with 17 bases between. Per the germline V gene, CDR1 is GTSNPN and CDR2 is SVGIG (reference sequence). CDR3: CAWSVTGQDNNGYTF. The CDR3 bases are TGTGCCTGGAGTGTAACGGGCCAAGACAATAATGGCTACACCTTC.

This clonotype has a handful of counts. This sequence joins TRBV20-1 and TRBJ2-2; D gene unclear. V was clipped by 0 bases and J by 0 bases, with 11 bases between them. The germline CDR1 and CDR2 sequences are DFQATT and SNEGSKA (reference sequence). There are 16 residues in the CDR3. In DNA form, the CDR3 reads TGCAGTGCTAGAGATGTTGGGGAAGCGAACACCGGGGAGCTGTTTTTT. It specifies CSARDVGEANTGELFF.

The J gene is TRBJ1-4, the V gene TRBV7-9; weak D call: TRBD1 (6 bases). Germline V gene lookup returns CDR1 SEHNR and CDR2 FQNEAQ (reference sequence). The CDR3 loop spans 13 amino acids. V was pared by 10 bases and J by 6 bases, with 15 bases between. CDR3 amino acids: CATSRTADEKLFF. The CDR3 coding sequence is TGTGCCACCTCCCGGACAGCGGATGAAAAACTGTTTTTT. Looking up the rest from reference TRBV7-9 and TRBJ1-4 gives the full variable domain: DTGVSQNPRHKITKRGQNVTFRCDPISEHNRLYWYRQTLGQGPEFLTYFQNEAQLEKSRLLSDRFSAERPKGSFSTLEIQRTEQGDSAMYLCATSRTADEKLFFGSGTQLSVL.

This clonotype has only a few counts. The rearrangement links TRBV9 to TRBJ1-1; D not certain. Germline V gives CDR1 SGDLS, CDR2 YYNGEE. Trimming cost V 0 bases and J 5 bases, with 11 bases left between them. The CDR3 sequence is 14 residues long. In DNA form, the CDR3 reads TGTGCCAGCAGCGTAGAGGCAGGTAAAACTGAAGCTTTCTTT. Translated: CASSVEAGKTEAFF.

This chain links TRBV27 with TRBJ2-7; D possibly corresponds to TRBD1 (6 bases). This CDR3 has 13 amino acids. From germline, CDR1 is MNHEY and CDR2 SMNVEV (reference sequence). V lost 6 bases and J 4 bases, leaving 13 bases between the germline ends. CDR3 nucleotide sequence: TGTGCCAGCAGACAAAGGGGGTATTACGAGCAGTACTTC. Protein: CASRQRGYYEQYF.

This sequence joins TRBV5-1 and TRBJ2-3; maybe TRBD1 (6 bases). Trimming pared 0 bases from V and 2 bases from J, leaving 7 bases between. The CDR3 runs to 14 residues. The germline CDR1 and CDR2 sequences are SGHRS and YFSETQ. CDR3 sequence (DNA): TGCGCCAGCAGCTTGGGGACAGTCACAGATACGCAGTATTTT. As protein: CASSLGTVTDTQYF.

This clonotype occurred a few times. The chain recombines TRBV2 with TRBJ2-3; D may be TRBD1 (5 bases). Germline values: CDR1 SNHLY, CDR2 FYNNEI. This CDR3 spans 15 amino acids. V was pared by 6 bases and J by 0 bases, with 13 bases between. CDR3 sequence (DNA): TGTGCCAGCAGCACCGACAGTCTTAGCACAGATACGCAGTATTTT. It specifies CASSTDSLSTDTQYF.

This clonotype showed up just a few times. In DNA form, the CDR3 reads TGTGCCAGCAGTGTGGGCCCGGTGAATGAGCAGTTCTTC. Its protein product is CASSVGPVNEQFF. The rearrangement joins TRBV2 to TRBJ2-1; D unresolved. The germline V gene has CDR1 SNHLY and CDR2 FYNNEI. V lost 4 bases and J lost 7, with 11 bases in between. This CDR3 contains 13 residues.

This clonotype was counted between two and nine times. The V and J genes are TRBV5-1 and TRBJ2-7; D is undetermined. Germline CDR1 is SGHRS and CDR2 is YFSETQ. V lost 1 base and J 2 bases, leaving 7 bases between the germline ends. This CDR3 has 13 residues. The CDR3 bases are TGCGCCAGCAGCTTGACGTTTCCCTACGAGCAGTACTTC. It is translated as CASSLTFPYEQYF.

The chain employs TRBV12-3 or TRBV12-4 and TRBJ2-2; a weak D match, TRBD1 (5 bases). Trimming took 6 bases from V and 3 from J, leaving 8 bases between them. There are 13 residues in the CDR3. CDR3 DNA sequence: TGTGCCAGCAGAACAGGTTACACCGGGGAGCTGTTTTTT. It specifies CASRTGYTGELFF.

This clonotype was counted a few times. The V gene is TRBV20-1, the J gene TRBJ2-7; TRBD2 aligns across 10 bases. The CDR3 length is 15 residues. Germline CDR1 reads DFQATT; CDR2 reads SNEGSKA (reference sequence). Trimming took 6 bases from V and 4 from J; bases not matched to a gene: 12. The CDR3 sequence is CSAPAGGGNRYEQYF. In DNA, the CDR3 is TGCAGTGCCCCAGCGGGAGGGGGGAACCGGTACGAGCAGTACTTC.

This chain joins TRBV27 and TRBJ2-7; the match to TRBD2 covers 11 bases. Germline V lookup: CDR1 MNHEY, CDR2 SMNVEV (reference sequence). Losses at the gene ends were 5 bases for V and 9 bases for J; bases not matched to a gene: 15. The CDR3 is made up of 16 amino acids. CDR3 in amino acids: CASSPLPPGLAVGQYF. The CDR3 DNA reads as TGTGCCAGCAGTCCACTACCTCCGGGACTAGCGGTCGGGCAGTACTTC.

This clonotype was seen at least ten times. The genes are TRBV20-1 and TRBJ2-2, with D unresolved. V dropped 3 bases and J dropped 4 bases, with 12 bases sitting between them. The CDR3 spans 14 residues. The germline gives CDR1 DFQATT, CDR2 SNEGSKA (reference sequence). The CDR3 loop is CSASLSSGTGELFF. CDR3 nucleotide sequence: TGCAGTGCTAGCTTATCGTCGGGCACCGGGGAGCTGTTTTTT.

The V gene is TRBV5-4, the J gene TRBJ2-2; perhaps TRBD1 as D (6 bases). V was cut by 0 bases and J by 6 bases, with 9 bases left in between. The germline CDR1 and CDR2 sequences are SGHNT and YYREEE (reference sequence). This CDR3 has 14 amino acids. The CDR3 sequence is CASSLDRGSGELFF. Here the CDR3 DNA reads TGTGCCAGCAGCTTGGATAGGGGGTCCGGGGAGCTGTTTTTT.

This clonotype occurred a few times. The CDR3 reads CASTGTGGQPQHF. For the CDR3, the DNA is TGTGCCAGCACCGGGACAGGGGGTCAGCCCCAGCATTTT. The genes are TRBV6-6 and TRBJ1-5, with 11 bases aligning to TRBD1. Germline loops: CDR1 MNHNY, CDR2 SVGAGI (reference sequence). V was pared by 7 bases and J by 6 bases, with 2 bases of the junction left unmatched. This CDR3 has 13 amino acids.

This chain joins TRBV20-1 and TRBJ1-5; TRBD1 is a possible D gene (6 bases). CDR1 is DFQATT and CDR2 is SNEGSKA in the germline V gene (reference sequence). CDR3 length: 14 amino acids. V was trimmed by 6 bases and J by 9 bases, leaving 21 bases between them. As DNA, the CDR3 is TGCAGTGCAAGCGCGGTCGCAAGGGGGTGGCCCCAGCATTTT. Protein: CSASAVARGWPQHF.

V usage is TRBV4-1 and J usage is TRBJ1-1, with no clear D. V gave up 0 bases and J gave up 0 bases, with 8 bases separating them. This CDR3 is built from 15 residues. Per germline, CDR1 MGHRA and CDR2 YSYEKL. As DNA, the CDR3 is TGCGCCAGCAGCCAAGAGAACAGCTTGAACACTGAAGCTTTCTTT. Encoded protein: CASSQENSLNTEAFF.

V and J are TRBV20-1 and TRBJ1-2; D is possibly TRBD1 (6 bases). The CDR3 sequence is 13 residues long. Germline-derived CDR1 and CDR2 are DFQATT and SNEGSKA (reference sequence). The ends were cut back, 0 bases at V and 2 bases at J, with 7 bases in the middle. The CDR3 DNA sequence: TGCAGTGCTAGAGAGGGGGCAAACTATGGCTACACCTTC. It codes for CSAREGANYGYTF.